This is a list of T cell receptor beta chains from one sample in a study of Graves' ophthalmopathy and Graves' hyperthyroidism. TCRdb reprocessed the multiplex PCR reads via MiXCR and lists one record per CDR3 protein. The data show about 220,000 distinct CDR3 sequences, roughly 21% seen once. Sequences were obtained from peripheral blood. These receptors were taken from a woman in her forties or fifties with Graves' ophthalmopathy. CDR3s include the opening cysteine and the closing phenylalanine or tryptophan. The D gene is left open where the match is weak. Only some rows state a clone size, as once, few, many or a class for expanded clones.

d_gene: NA; abundance: many; v_gene: TRBV30; j_gene: TRBJ1-1; CDR3aa: CAWITSEAFF; CDR3nt: TGTGCCTGGATTACGAGTGAAGCTTTCTTT
d_gene: NA; abundance: NA; v_gene: TRBV6-2/TRBV6-3; j_gene: TRBJ1-1; CDR3aa: CASSYSSDRRAFF; CDR3nt: TGTGCCAGCAGTTACTCTTCCGACAGGAGAGCTTTCTTT
d_gene: NA; abundance: many; v_gene: TRBV20-1; j_gene: TRBJ2-7; CDR3aa: CSAREGAGQNSYEQYF; CDR3nt: TGCAGTGCTAGAGAGGGGGCGGGCCAGAACTCCTACGAGCAGTACTTC
d_gene: TRBD2; abundance: many; v_gene: TRBV20-1; j_gene: TRBJ2-7; CDR3aa: CSARDGRAEQYF; CDR3nt: TGCAGTGCTAGAGATGGGAGGGCCGAGCAGTACTTC
d_gene: NA; abundance: many; v_gene: TRBV12-3/TRBV12-4; j_gene: TRBJ1-5; CDR3aa: CASSVDSTNQPQHF; CDR3nt: TGTGCCAGCAGTGTTGATTCGACCAATCAGCCCCAGCATTTT
d_gene: NA; abundance: many; v_gene: TRBV28; j_gene: TRBJ2-2; CDR3aa: CQSGENTGELFF; CDR3nt: TGCCAATCAGGGGAGAACACCGGGGAGCTGTTTTTT
d_gene: TRBD1; abundance: NA; v_gene: TRBV28; j_gene: TRBJ2-5; CDR3aa: CASSFVTGGTETQYF; CDR3nt: TGTGCCAGCAGTTTTGTGACAGGGGGCACAGAGACCCAGTACTTC
d_gene: TRBD2; abundance: many; v_gene: TRBV12-3/TRBV12-4; j_gene: TRBJ2-7; CDR3aa: CASSFGLAGFWEQYF; CDR3nt: TGTGCCAGCAGTTTCGGCCTAGCGGGATTTTGGGAGCAGTACTTC
d_gene: TRBD2; abundance: many; v_gene: TRBV20-1; j_gene: TRBJ2-7; CDR3aa: CSARDRASGRGNPYEQYF; CDR3nt: TGCAGTGCTAGAGACCGGGCTAGCGGGAGGGGTAACCCCTACGAGCAGTACTTC
d_gene: NA; abundance: many; v_gene: TRBV7-8; j_gene: TRBJ2-7; CDR3aa: CASSQGGGKGYEQYF; CDR3nt: TGTGCCAGCAGCCAAGGGGGGGGTAAGGGCTACGAGCAGTACTTC
d_gene: TRBD2; abundance: many; v_gene: TRBV7-3; j_gene: TRBJ2-5; CDR3aa: CASSLLAGVSETQYF; CDR3nt: TGTGCCAGCAGCCTACTAGCGGGAGTGTCAGAGACCCAGTACTTC
d_gene: NA; abundance: once; v_gene: TRBV6-1; j_gene: TRBJ2-2; CDR3aa: CASSHLSGELFF; CDR3nt: TGTGCCAGCAGTCATTTATCCGGGGAGCTGTTTTTT
d_gene: NA; abundance: many; v_gene: TRBV28; j_gene: TRBJ1-1; CDR3aa: CASTNQRGIAEAFF; CDR3nt: TGTGCCAGCACCAATCAGCGGGGGATCGCTGAAGCTTTCTTT
d_gene: NA; abundance: NA; v_gene: TRBV27; j_gene: TRBJ2-7; CDR3aa: CASSLYGTGGSGEQYF; CDR3nt: TGTGCCAGCAGTTTATACGGTACAGGAGGTTCGGGCGAGCAGTACTTC
d_gene: NA; abundance: NA; v_gene: TRBV6-2/TRBV6-3; j_gene: TRBJ1-6; CDR3aa: CASSQPDIQLHF; CDR3nt: TGTGCCAGCAGTCAACCGGACATTCAACTCCACTTT
d_gene: NA; abundance: many; v_gene: TRBV18; j_gene: TRBJ1-1; CDR3aa: CASSPEVGAFF; CDR3nt: TGTGCCAGCTCCCCAGAGGTAGGAGCTTTCTTT
d_gene: NA; abundance: NA; v_gene: TRBV5-4; j_gene: TRBJ1-1; CDR3aa: CASSVTGESRTQIEAFF; CDR3nt: TGTGCCAGCAGCGTGACAGGAGAATCCAGAACCCAAATTGAAGCTTTCTTT
d_gene: NA; abundance: many; v_gene: TRBV28; j_gene: TRBJ2-7; CDR3aa: CASSLGPPSQGSYEQYF; CDR3nt: TGTGCCAGCAGTTTGGGCCCGCCTTCTCAGGGGAGCTACGAGCAGTACTTC
d_gene: TRBD1; abundance: many; v_gene: TRBV20-1; j_gene: TRBJ1-2; CDR3aa: CSASHRGSGYTF; CDR3nt: TGCAGTGCTAGTCACAGGGGTTCTGGCTACACCTTC
d_gene: NA; abundance: NA; v_gene: TRBV19; j_gene: TRBJ1-5; CDR3aa: CASSVVQVGNQPQHF; CDR3nt: TGTGCCAGTAGTGTCGTGCAGGTCGGCAATCAGCCCCAGCATTTT
d_gene: NA; abundance: many; v_gene: TRBV7-2; j_gene: TRBJ2-5; CDR3aa: CASSLRLETQYF; CDR3nt: TGTGCCAGCAGCCTGAGGCTAGAGACCCAGTACTTC